Below, 15 T cell receptor beta chains from the same sample are listed, as sequenced in a study of blood T cell repertoires in COVID-19. Clones were sequenced by immunoSEQ multiplex PCR, and TCRdb holds only the in-frame ones, with some missing. The sample carries tens of thousands of clones, 88% recorded once. Sequencing was performed on peripheral blood. The receptors come from a human donor in a cohort sampled during active COVID-19.

In this sample, this clone turned up a few times. J is TRBJ1-3 and V is TRBV30; 9 bases line up with TRBD1. After removal of 3 bases from V and 3 bases from J, the junction contained 6 bases not matched to a gene. This CDR3 region has 15 residues. CDR1 is GTSNPN and CDR2 is SVGIG in the germline V gene (reference sequence). The DNA of the CDR3 is TGTGCCTGGAGCGCCGGACAGGGGATTGGAAACACCATATATTTT. This codes for CAWSAGQGIGNTIYF.

The V gene is TRBV6-1, the J gene TRBJ2-1; 9 bases map to TRBD2. Germline lookup yields CDR1 MNHNS and CDR2 SASEGT. This CDR3 contains 15 residues. J gave up 10 bases and V 3 bases, and 10 bases lay outside the gene matches. CDR3 bases: TGTGCCAGCAGTGACCTAGGTAGCGGGAGAAACGAGCAGTTCTTC. Translated, it gives CASSDLGSGRNEQFF.

CDR3 nucleotides: TGTGCCAGCAGTGGGGCGGGGGGGCTAGATACGCAGTATTTT. Translated, it gives CASSGAGGLDTQYF. J is TRBJ2-3 and V is TRBV5-4; 9 positions agree with TRBD2. CDR1 and CDR2 from the germline V gene are SGHNT and YYREEE (reference sequence). CDR3 length equals 14 residues. V dropped 5 bases and J dropped 5; count of bases not matched to a gene: 6. Filled out from reference TRBV5-4 and TRBJ2-3, the complete variable domain reads ETGVTQSPTHLIKTRGQQVTLRCSSQSGHNTVSWYQQALGQGPQFIFQYYREEENGRGNFPPRFSGLQFPNYSSELNVNALELDDSALYLCASSGAGGLDTQYFGPGTRLTVL.

The chain combines TRBV2 with TRBJ2-7; 9 nucleotides agree with TRBD1. Germline lookup yields CDR1 SNHLY and CDR2 FYNNEI. After removal of 5 bases from V and 2 bases from J, the junction contained 10 bases not matched to a gene. The CDR3 runs 16 residues. Here the CDR3 reads CASSTLGDRAAYEQYF. The CDR3 bases are TGTGCCAGCAGTACCTTGGGGGACAGGGCCGCCTACGAGCAGTACTTC.

V is TRBV7-9 and J is TRBJ2-3, with 11 bases matching TRBD2. Germline CDR1 and CDR2: SEHNR and FQNEAQ (reference sequence). V dropped 5 bases and J dropped 3; count of bases not matched to a gene: 4. This CDR3 comprises 15 residues. CDR3 sequence: CASSTGLAETDTQYF. The CDR3 DNA is TGTGCCAGCAGCACGGGACTAGCGGAAACAGATACGCAGTATTTT.

The gene calls are TRBV4-2 and TRBJ1-4; maybe TRBD1 (6 bases). V gave up 3 bases and J gave up 12 bases, with 20 bases separating them. This CDR3 contains 15 residues. Germline V gene data show CDR1 as LGHNA and CDR2 as YNFKEQ. The CDR3 sequence: CASSQETGPAVELFF. The CDR3 DNA reads as TGTGCCAGCAGCCAGGAGACAGGCCCGGCCGTAGAACTGTTTTTT.

This rearrangement joins TRBV10-2 to TRBJ2-7, with unresolved D. There are 13 residues in the CDR3. V was cut by 3 bases and J by 1 base, with 7 bases left in between. Germline CDR1 reads WSHSY; CDR2 reads SAAADI. CDR3 DNA sequence: TGCGCCAGCAGTGATTCGAGGTCCTACGAGCAGTACTTC. It yields the protein CASSDSRSYEQYF.

This clone has a handful of counts. Here the CDR3 reads CASSPLDPMNTEAFF. CDR3 bases: TGTGCCAGCTCACCCCTAGATCCGATGAACACTGAAGCTTTCTTT. The genes are TRBV18 and TRBJ1-1, with D uncertain. The V gene lost 3 bases and the J gene lost 0 bases, with 11 bases spanning the gap. The germline CDR1 and CDR2 sequences are KGHSH and LQKENI. The CDR3 totals 15 residues.

CDR3 loop: CASTHGGAGTGELFF. CDR3 DNA sequence: TGTGCCAGCACCCACGGCGGGGCAGGAACCGGGGAGCTGTTTTTT. The V gene is TRBV5-5, the J gene TRBJ2-2; TRBD2 might be the D (6 bases). This CDR3 spans 15 amino acids. V was clipped by 6 bases and J by 5 bases, with 17 bases between them. The germline V gene encodes CDR1 SGHKS and CDR2 YYEKEE (reference sequence). Supplemented by reference TRBV5-5 and TRBJ2-2, the full variable domain reads DAGVTQSPTHLIKTRGQQVTLRCSPISGHKSVSWYQQVLGQGPQFIFQYYEKEERGRGNFPDRFSARQFPNYSSELNVNALLLGDSALYLCASTHGGAGTGELFFGEGSRLTVL.

CDR3 in amino acids: CASSFLGGSDNEQFF. The CDR3 DNA reads as TGCGCCAGCAGCTTCTTGGGCGGGAGCGACAATGAGCAGTTCTTC. The chain links TRBV5-1 to TRBJ2-1, with 7 bases that match TRBD2. Germline V gene sequence: CDR1 SGHRS, CDR2 YFSETQ. CDR3 length: 15 residues. The V segment lost 2 bases and the J segment 5 bases; nucleotides outside the gene matches: 7.

The chain recombines TRBV18 with TRBJ2-6, with D maybe TRBD2 (5 bases). V was shortened by 6 bases and J by 1 base, with 13 bases between the two germline ends. Germline loops: CDR1 KGHSH, CDR2 LQKENI. The CDR3 is 16 amino acids. This chain's CDR3 is CASSLWTESGANVLTF. The CDR3, as DNA: TGTGCCAGCTCGCTATGGACTGAGTCTGGGGCCAACGTCCTGACTTTC.

This chain connects TRBV2 to TRBJ1-1; maybe TRBD1 (6 bases). The CDR3 runs 14 residues. Germline V gene lookup returns CDR1 SNHLY and CDR2 FYNNEI. Trimming cost V 2 bases and J 4 bases, with 11 bases left between them. As DNA, the CDR3 is TGTGCCAGCAGTGAATGGGCAGGGGCCACTGAAGCTTTCTTT. This codes for CASSEWAGATEAFF.

This chain joins TRBV30 and TRBJ2-7, with TRBD1 matching 9 bases. The germline gives CDR1 GTSNPN, CDR2 SVGIG (reference sequence). The CDR3 has 13 residues. V gave up 3 bases and J gave up 6 bases; unmatched junction bases: 6. The CDR3 here is CAWRGGQGSEQYF. The CDR3 nucleotides read TGTGCCTGGAGGGGGGGACAGGGAAGCGAGCAGTACTTC.

The sample holds a few counts of this clone. The chain links TRBV27 to TRBJ2-7; TRBD2 matches 8 bases. Trimming removed 6 bases from V and 2 bases from J; junction bases left unmatched: 15. CDR1 MNHEY and CDR2 SMNVEV come from the germline V gene (reference sequence). The CDR3 totals 17 residues. The CDR3 sequence is CASRLTHQSGGTYEQYF. The CDR3 nucleotides are TGTGCCAGCAGACTGACCCACCAGAGCGGGGGCACCTACGAGCAGTACTTC.

About this clone: Other DNA sequences from this sample encode an identical CDR3 as well. Written as DNA, the CDR3 is TGTGCCAGCAGCCGGAGGGGTAGCGGGGGGGGTCGCTCCTACGAGCAGTACTTC. Encoded protein: CASSRRGSGGGRSYEQYF. This rearrangement joins TRBV11-2 to TRBJ2-7; TRBD2 aligns across 11 bases. V lost 5 bases to trimming and J lost 0 bases; unmatched junction nucleotides: 12. The CDR3 has 18 residues. Germline assignment: CDR1 SGHAT and CDR2 FQNNGV.